The table lists the clone carrying this T cell receptor (beta chain) with a count of one. Its antigen remains unknown. Between the trimmed V and J ends, which lost 2 bases and 1 base, there was a span of 11 bases. The CDR3 covers 16 residues. Diagnosis rested on symptoms, serum thyroxine and TRAb, thyroid ultrasound, and orbital computed tomography. This sample stems from a study of T cells in Graves' hyperthyroidism and ophthalmopathy. About the research overall: Upon initial diagnosis and before any treatment, peripheral blood was collected. Findings of the study overall: Also found in blood were most expanded thyroid clonotypes above 0.001.

The CDR3 regions of TCR beta were amplified from RNA transcripts. In the first-round RT-PCR of the TCR CDR3, the HTBI primer set was used. TCRdb re-analysed the multiplex PCR reads in MiXCR, keeping a single row per CDR3 protein. The sample has approximately 210,000 distinct CDR3 sequences, 15% to 20% seen once. The origin of this receptor is a man aged 50 or older with Graves' hyperthyroidism. This rearrangement joins TRBV12-3 or TRBV12-4 to TRBJ2-2; TRBD1 might be the D (6 bases). Sequencing used blood. This CDR3 is CASSLMGALNTGELFF. CDR3 DNA sequence: TGTGCCAGCAGTTTAATGGGGGCCTTGAACACCGGGGAGCTGTTTTTT.